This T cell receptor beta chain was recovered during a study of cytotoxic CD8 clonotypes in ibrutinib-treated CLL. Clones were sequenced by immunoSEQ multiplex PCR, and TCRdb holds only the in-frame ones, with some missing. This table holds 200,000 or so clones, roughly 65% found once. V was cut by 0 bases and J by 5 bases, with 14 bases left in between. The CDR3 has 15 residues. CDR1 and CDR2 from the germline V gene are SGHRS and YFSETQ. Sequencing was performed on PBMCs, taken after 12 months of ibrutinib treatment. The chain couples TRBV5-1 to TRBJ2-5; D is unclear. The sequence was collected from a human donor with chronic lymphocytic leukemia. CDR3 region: CASSLGPFDGETQYF. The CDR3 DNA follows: TGCGCCAGCAGCTTGGGGCCCTTCGACGGGGAGACCCAGTACTTC.